This paragraph reports one T cell receptor (beta chain). This CDR3 region has 15 residues. V was trimmed by 4 bases and J by 2 bases, leaving 14 bases between them. The germline V gene encodes CDR1 SGDLS and CDR2 YYNGEE. These data come from a study of cytomegalovirus exposure and HLA in healthy donors. 13 Jbeta primers and 60 Vbeta primers were used for the PCR. The repertoire was sequenced with immunoSEQ multiplex PCR; TCRdb's copy has only in-frame clones and lacks some. Of 100,000 to 150,000 clones in the sample, more than 70% were seen once. The rearrangement joins TRBV9 to TRBJ2-3, with D perhaps TRBD2 (7 bases). Sequencing input: PBMCs. The sequence derives from a woman aged 60-75 years in good health and CMV-seronegative. The DNA of the CDR3 is TGTGCCAGCAGCCCGAGGGGGGGGCACACAGATACGCAGTATTTT. Translating gives CASSPRGGHTDTQYF.